These 15 T cell receptor beta chains were all obtained from the same sample, sequenced in a study of long-term antiretroviral therapy in people with HIV. Runs used v3.0 of the immunoSEQ assay and were done at survey level. Libraries were prepared by immunoSEQ multiplex PCR; TCRdb keeps only in-frame clonotypes and omits some of them. The table shows about 21,000 clones, with 81% occurring only once. The source material was unsorted PBMCs, sampled 0.1 years before starting antiretroviral therapy. These receptors were obtained from a man aged 40-49 years with HIV.

The chain links TRBV4-2 to TRBJ2-7; TRBD2 matches 7 bases. J lost 6 bases, V lost 0 bases, and 5 bases had no gene match. This CDR3 is 14 amino acids long. Germline loops: CDR1 LGHNA, CDR2 YNFKEQ. CDR3 nucleotide sequence: TGTGCCAGCAGCCAAGATGACGGGGGGATCGAGCAGTACTTC. Translating it yields CASSQDDGGIEQYF.

The rearrangement links TRBV10-2 to TRBJ2-5; D is ambiguous. Trimming left V 6 bases short and J 2 bases short, with 10 bases between. The CDR3 extends over 13 amino acids. Germline-derived CDR1 and CDR2 are WSHSY and SAAADI. CDR3 residues: CASSPTIQETQYF. Here the CDR3 DNA reads TGCGCCAGCAGCCCGACCATTCAAGAGACCCAGTACTTC.

The chain carries TRBV7-9 and TRBJ1-6; a possible D gene is TRBD1 (6 bases). Trimming cost V 1 base and J 1 base, with 14 bases left between them. CDR1 is SEHNR, CDR2 FQNEAQ, per germline (reference sequence). The CDR3 is 18 residues long. CDR3 nucleotides: TGTGCCAGCAGCTTAGGCAGTATTCAGGGGTCCTATAATTCACCCCTCCACTTT. This translates into CASSLGSIQGSYNSPLHF.

The chain has TRBV23-1 and TRBJ2-1; perhaps TRBD1 as D (5 bases). TRBV23-1 is sorted into the ORF group, with uncertain function. Trimming cost V 2 bases and J 3 bases, with 20 bases left between them. This CDR3 spans 18 amino acids. CDR3 nucleotide sequence: TGCGCCAGCAGTCAAAGCCCTTACCGGACACACTTCTACAATGAGCAGTTCTTC. Its translation: CASSQSPYRTHFYNEQFF.

The gene calls are TRBV7-2 and TRBJ2-7; D is unresolved. CDR1 is SGHTA and CDR2 is FQGNSA in the germline V gene. V shed 0 bases and J shed 2 bases, with 11 bases lying between them. CDR3 length: 15 amino acids. DNA for the CDR3: TGTGCCAGCAGCTTAGCCCCATTGATCCCCTACGAGCAGTACTTC. It encodes CASSLAPLIPYEQYF. The variable domain in full, with the rest retrieved from reference TRBV7-2 and TRBJ2-7, is GAGVSQSPSNKVTEKGKDVELRCDPISGHTALYWYRQSLGQGLEFLIYFQGNSAPDKSGLPSDRFSAERTGGSVSTLTIQRTQQEDSAVYLCASSLAPLIPYEQYFGPGTRLTVT.

V usage is TRBV28 and J usage is TRBJ1-1; tentatively, D is TRBD1 (5 bases). Germline assignment: CDR1 MDHEN and CDR2 SYDVKM. The CDR3 has 12 amino acids. With 2 bases removed from V and 10 bases from J, the gap between germline ends came to 11 bases. This CDR3 is CASSLQGFAAFF. CDR3 DNA sequence: TGTGCCAGCAGTTTACAGGGATTTGCAGCTTTCTTT.

As for this clone: This CDR3 is also generated by other DNA sequences in the sample. This chain joins TRBV7-2 and TRBJ2-3; no definite D call. The V gene's germline CDR1 is SGHTA and CDR2 FQGNSA. The CDR3 is 12 residues long. Between the trimmed V and J ends, which lost 4 bases and 3 bases, there was a span of 5 bases. CDR3 nucleotides: TGTGCCAGCAGCTCCTATACAGATACGCAGTATTTT. Protein: CASSSYTDTQYF.

CDR3 coding DNA: TGTGCCAGCAGCTTGAAGGGCACAGATACGCAGTATTTT. Translated, it gives CASSLKGTDTQYF. The rearrangement links TRBV5-4 to TRBJ2-3; D gene uncertain. The germline V gene has CDR1 SGHNT and CDR2 YYREEE (reference sequence). V dropped 1 base and J dropped 1 base, with 4 bases sitting between them. The CDR3 length is 13 residues. Full variable domain (outside the CDR3, taken from reference TRBV5-4 and TRBJ2-3): ETGVTQSPTHLIKTRGQQVTLRCSSQSGHNTVSWYQQALGQGPQFIFQYYREEENGRGNFPPRFSGLQFPNYSSELNVNALELDDSALYLCASSLKGTDTQYFGPGTRLTVL.

This chain joins TRBV7-9 and TRBJ2-1; no definite D call. V dropped 2 bases and J dropped 1 base, with 21 bases sitting between them. The V gene's germline CDR1 is SEHNR and CDR2 FQNEAQ (reference sequence). The CDR3 consists of 19 residues. The CDR3 region is CASSLPFFVHNGSYNEQFF. In nucleotides, the CDR3 is TGTGCCAGCAGCTTACCTTTCTTTGTCCACAACGGATCCTACAATGAGCAGTTCTTC.

This chain joins TRBV2 and TRBJ1-5; D perhaps matches TRBD1 (5 bases). Germline V lookup: CDR1 SNHLY, CDR2 FYNNEI. V lost 6 bases to trimming and J lost 0 bases, with 12 bases between them. CDR3 length equals 15 residues. The CDR3 DNA sequence: TGTGCCAGCAGAAGGGACGGAGATAGCAATCAGCCCCAGCATTTT. Its protein is CASRRDGDSNQPQHF.

DNA for the CDR3: TGTGCCAGCAGCGTAGGCCCGAATAATTCACCCCTCCACTTT. Its translation: CASSVGPNNSPLHF. The rearrangement joins TRBV9 to TRBJ1-6; D ambiguous. Trimming removed 0 bases at V and 5 bases at J, with 6 bases between. Per germline, CDR1 SGDLS and CDR2 YYNGEE. CDR3 length equals 14 residues.

This clone showed up just once. This CDR3 reads CASSIGVRAPQHF. The CDR3 nucleotides read TGTGCCAGTAGTATTGGCGTCAGGGCGCCCCAGCATTTT. The chain couples TRBV19 to TRBJ1-5, with D tentatively TRBD1 (5 bases). V was shortened by 3 bases and J by 9 bases, with 12 bases between the two germline ends. Germline CDR1 LNHDA, CDR2 SQIVND (reference sequence). The CDR3 totals 13 residues.

J is TRBJ2-2 and V is TRBV5-6; D ambiguous. Germline CDR1 SGHDT, CDR2 YYEEEE. V was shortened by 4 bases and J by 3 bases, with 7 bases between the two germline ends. The CDR3 loop spans 13 amino acids. CDR3 residues: CASSRLYTGELFF. The CDR3 DNA follows: TGTGCCAGCAGCCGCCTTTACACCGGGGAGCTGTTTTTT. The full variable domain, in which reference TRBV5-6 and TRBJ2-2 provide the parts outside the CDR3, is DAGVTQSPTHLIKTRGQQVTLRCSPKSGHDTVSWYQQALGQGPQFIFQYYEEEERQRGNFPDRFSGHQFPNYSSELNVNALLLGDSALYLCASSRLYTGELFFGEGSRLTVL.

The CDR3 nucleotides read TGTGCCAGCAGCTCCGGACAGGGCCCCTACAATGAGCAGTTCTTC. This encodes CASSSGQGPYNEQFF. The chain couples TRBV21-1 to TRBJ2-1; whether TRBD1, the table's D call, matches the DNA was not checked. TRBV21-1 is a pseudogene. This CDR3 contains 15 residues.

This clone was counted a few times. The rearrangement uses TRBV19 and TRBJ1-3; D gene uncertain. The germline V and J ends were trimmed by 10 bases and 1 base, with 8 bases remaining between them. Germline V CDR1 and CDR2: LNHDA, SQIVND (reference sequence). This CDR3 region has 12 residues. The CDR3 sequence: CATRSSGNTIYF. As DNA, the CDR3 is TGTGCCACCCGGTCTTCTGGAAACACCATATATTTT. The full variable domain, in which reference TRBV19 and TRBJ1-3 provide the parts outside the CDR3, is DGGITQSPKYLFRKEGQNVTLSCEQNLNHDAMYWYRQDPGQGLRLIYYSQIVNDFQKGDIAEGYSVSREKKESFPLTVTSAQKNPTAFYLCATRSSGNTIYFGEGSWLTVV.